This T cell receptor (beta chain) is from a study of blood T cells in healthy people across ages. The CDR3 sequence is 16 residues long. V lost 0 bases, J lost 0 bases, and 4 bases stayed unmatched. Germline V gene lookup returns CDR1 MNHNY and CDR2 SVGAGI (reference sequence). The authors ran a second PCR of about 6 to 11 cycles using a sample-barcoded 5' primer and a J-beta primer mix. The authors tagged each cDNA molecule using a template-switch adaptor with 12 random nucleotides. TCRdb independently ran MiXCR on the 5' RACE reads; one entry per CDR3 protein. Of more than 500,000 distinct CDR3 sequences in the sample, 27% are singletons; the top ten hold under 20%.

What was sequenced was blood. V and J are TRBV6-6 and TRBJ2-5; 7 bases align to TRBD2. The receptor was derived from a woman in her sixties or seventies in good health. CDR3 amino acids: CASSYSFSGDQETQYF. DNA for the CDR3: TGTGCCAGCAGTTACTCCTTCAGCGGGGACCAAGAGACCCAGTACTTC.